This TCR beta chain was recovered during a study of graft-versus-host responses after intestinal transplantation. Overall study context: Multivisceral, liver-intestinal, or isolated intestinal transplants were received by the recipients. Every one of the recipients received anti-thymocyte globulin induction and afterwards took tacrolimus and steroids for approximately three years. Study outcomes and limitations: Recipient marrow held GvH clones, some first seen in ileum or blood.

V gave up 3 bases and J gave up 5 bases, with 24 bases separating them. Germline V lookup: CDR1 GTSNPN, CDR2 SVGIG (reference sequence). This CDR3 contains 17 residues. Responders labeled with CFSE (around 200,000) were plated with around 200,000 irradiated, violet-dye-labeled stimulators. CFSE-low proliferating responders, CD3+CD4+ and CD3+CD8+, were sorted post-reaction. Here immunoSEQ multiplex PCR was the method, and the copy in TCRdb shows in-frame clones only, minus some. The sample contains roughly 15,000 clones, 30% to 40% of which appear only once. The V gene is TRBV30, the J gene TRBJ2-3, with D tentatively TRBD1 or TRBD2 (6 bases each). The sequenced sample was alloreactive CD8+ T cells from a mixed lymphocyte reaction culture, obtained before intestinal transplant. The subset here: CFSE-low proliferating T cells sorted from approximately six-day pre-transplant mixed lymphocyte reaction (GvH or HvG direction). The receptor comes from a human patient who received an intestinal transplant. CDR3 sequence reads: CAWRNIIQRGVEDTQYF. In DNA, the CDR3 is TGTGCCTGGAGGAATATCATCCAAAGGGGGGTAGAAGATACGCAGTATTTT.